This T cell receptor beta chain was sequenced during a study of PD-1 blockade in classical Hodgkin lymphoma. Brentuximab vedotin exposure varied, and every patient relapsed after autologous stem cell transplantation. The table came from immunoSEQ multiplex PCR; TCRdb's copy has only in-frame clones and leaves some out. The sample has 80,000 to 100,000 clones, approximately 92% seen once; the top ten hold 2.8%. V gave up 0 bases and J gave up 3 bases, with 8 bases separating them. The CDR3 contains 14 residues. CDR1 MNHEY and CDR2 SVGAGI come from the germline V gene. This TCR came from a human donor with classical Hodgkin lymphoma. V and J are TRBV6-5 and TRBJ1-2, with D perhaps matching TRBD1 (5 bases). The sample consisted of peripheral blood mononuclear cells (PBMCs), taken at baseline. DNA for the CDR3: TGTGCCAGCAGTTACTCTGGGACTCACTATGGCTACACCTTC. Its translation: CASSYSGTHYGYTF.